This T cell receptor beta chain was identified in a study of blood T cells in healthy people across ages. In this sample, this clonotype turned up a few times. What it binds is not known. With a J-beta primer mix and a sample-barcoded 5' primer, a second PCR ran about 7 to 12 cycles. A tag from a template-switch adaptor with 12 random nucleotides marked each cDNA molecule. TCRdb reprocessed the 5' RACE reads via MiXCR and lists one record per CDR3 protein. The sample records over 450,000 distinct CDR3 sequences, less than 25% being singletons. Whole-study results and caveats: Researchers deemed the diversity estimates from one million T cells underestimates.

The V and J ends lost 4 bases and 5 bases, in that order; junction bases with no gene match: 9. The CDR3 totals 15 residues. CDR1 and CDR2 (germline): SGHDT, YYEEEE. This sample also belongs to another study, concerning T cells of mothers and their children.

The sequence derives from a boy between 10 and 17 years old in good health. The chain carries TRBV5-6 and TRBJ1-2; 9 nucleotides align to TRBD1. The sample comprised blood. The CDR3 is CASSLPRDRVYGYTF. In DNA, the CDR3 is TGTGCCAGCAGCCTTCCTAGGGACAGGGTATATGGCTACACCTTC.